This T cell receptor (beta chain) was observed in a study of cytomegalovirus exposure and HLA in healthy donors. Study results and limitations: Overall, roughly 160 TCR beta chains were annotated as cytomegalovirus-associated. The tendency of first-cohort TCR clusters to co-occur in the roughly 130 validation repertoires was the finding of a later analysis.

The CDR3 contains 12 residues. Germline assignment: CDR1 SNHLY and CDR2 FYNNEI. Libraries were prepared by immunoSEQ multiplex PCR; TCRdb keeps only in-frame clonotypes and omits some of them. Of over 110,000 clones in the sample, roughly 86% are singletons; the top ten hold roughly 9%. From the roughly 110-subject validation cohort, which was separate from the approximately 720-subject first cohort, the donors were drawn. Of note for this clone: Its antigen remains unknown.

The sample was PBMCs. The sequence came from a man in his late teens or twenties in good health and CMV-seropositive. J is TRBJ1-2 and V is TRBV2; TRBD1 is a possible D gene (5 bases). The DNA for the CDR3 is TGTGCGGGGGGGGAAACTAACTATGGCTACACCTTC. It is translated as CAGGETNYGYTF.